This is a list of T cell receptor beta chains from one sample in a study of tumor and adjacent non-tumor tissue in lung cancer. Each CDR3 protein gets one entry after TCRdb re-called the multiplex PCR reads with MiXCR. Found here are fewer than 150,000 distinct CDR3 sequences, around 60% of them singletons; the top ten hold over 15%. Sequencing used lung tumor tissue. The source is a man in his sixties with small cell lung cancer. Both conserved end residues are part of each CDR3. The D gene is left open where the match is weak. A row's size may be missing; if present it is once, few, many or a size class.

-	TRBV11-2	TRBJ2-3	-	TGTGCCAGCAGCGGGCTGACAGGCGGAGATTCGCAGTATTTT	CASSGLTGGDSQYF
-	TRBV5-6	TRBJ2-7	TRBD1	TGTGCCAGCAGCTTCGGGACAGGGGGCAACGTGCAGTACTTC	CASSFGTGGNVQYF
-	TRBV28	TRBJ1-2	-	TGTGCCAGCAGTACCAGACATGGCTTCTATGGCTACACTTTC	CASSTRHGFYGYTF
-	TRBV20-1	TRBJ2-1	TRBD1	TGCAGTGCTAGAGATGGACAGGGCCTTCGCAATGAGCAGTTCTTC	CSARDGQGLRNEQFF
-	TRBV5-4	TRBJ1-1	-	TGTACCAGCAGCCCCCTGAACACTGAAGCTTTCTTT	CTSSPLNTEAFF
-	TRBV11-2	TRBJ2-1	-	TGTGCCAGCAGGAGGGGCGATTATGGGCAGTTCTTC	CASRRGDYGQFF
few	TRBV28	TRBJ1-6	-	TGTGCCAGCACCCGGGACGCAAATTCACCCCTCCACTTT	CASTRDANSPLHF
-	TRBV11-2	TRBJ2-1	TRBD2	TGTGCCAGCATCACTAGCGGGGTATACAATGAGCAGTTCTTC	CASITSGVYNEQFF
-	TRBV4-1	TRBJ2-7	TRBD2	TGCGCCAGCAGCCAAGATCGGGGGGGGAGGATCGAGCAGTACTTC	CASSQDRGGRIEQYF
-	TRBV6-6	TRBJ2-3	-	TGTGCCAGCAGTCTTGGCGGGATTAATACGCAGTATTTT	CASSLGGINTQYF
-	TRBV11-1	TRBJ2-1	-	TGTGCCAGCAGCTTAGGGACAGACCAAGGGGAGACCCAGTTCTTC	CASSLGTDQGETQFF
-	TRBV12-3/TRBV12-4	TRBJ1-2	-	TGTGCCAGCACCTTGGGGTTAGGACACCGATGGGGCCACACCTTC	CASTLGLGHRWGHTF
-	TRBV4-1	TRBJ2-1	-	TGCGCCAGCAACCAAGATCTCCTGCCAGTGGCAGATTACAATGAGCAGTTCTTC	CASNQDLLPVADYNEQFF
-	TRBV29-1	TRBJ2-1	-	TGCAGCATTCCCGGACTGGCCAGTCCTTACAATGAGCAGTTCTTC	CSIPGLASPYNEQFF
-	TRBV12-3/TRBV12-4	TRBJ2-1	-	TGTACCAGCAGTTTCGTCGACGAGCAGTTCTTC	CTSSFVDEQFF
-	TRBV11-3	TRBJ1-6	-	TGTGCCAGCATCTTCGAGCGAGGCTCCTATAATCCATCCCTCCACTTT	CASIFERGSYNPSLHF
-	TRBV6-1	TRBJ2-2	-	TGTGCCAGCAGTGATACAGCGAACGCCGGGGAGTTGTTTTTT	CASSDTANAGELFF
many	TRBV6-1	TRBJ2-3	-	TGTGCCAGCAGTAATCGATACACAGATACGCAGTATTTT	CASSNRYTDTQYF
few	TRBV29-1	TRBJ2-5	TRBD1	TGCAGCGCGGGACAGCGAGAGACCCAGTACTTC	CSAGQRETQYF
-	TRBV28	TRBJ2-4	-	TGTGCCAGCAGTAATCGACAGACCCCTAGGGAGTACTTC	CASSNRQTPREYF
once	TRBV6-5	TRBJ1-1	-	TGTGCCAGCGTCTACTGGGGGCGCGGTTTGAACACTGAAGCTTTCTTT	CASVYWGRGLNTEAFF
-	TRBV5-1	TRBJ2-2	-	TGCGCCAGCAACTGGGGAGCCGGGGAGATGTTTTTT	CASNWGAGEMFF
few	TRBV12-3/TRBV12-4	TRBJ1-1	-	TGTGCCAGCAGCACCCTGGGTGGGGTATTGAACACTGAAGCTTTCTTT	CASSTLGGVLNTEAFF
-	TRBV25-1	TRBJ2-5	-	TGTGCCAGCAGTGCGACGACCGCAATGTGGGAGACCCAGTACTTC	CASSATTAMWETQYF
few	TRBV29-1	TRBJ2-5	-	TGCAGCGTTGAAGTCGGCAGTACCCAAGAATACTTC	CSVEVGSTQEYF
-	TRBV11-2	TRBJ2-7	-	TGTTCCAGAAACCAAGAGGAGGGGCGGCAGTACTTC	CSRNQEEGRQYF
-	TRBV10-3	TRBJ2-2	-	TGTGCCATCAGGCGGGACAGAAACGCCGGGGAGCTGTTTTTT	CAIRRDRNAGELFF
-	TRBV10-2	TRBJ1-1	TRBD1	TGCGCCAGCAGTGAGTCCCGGGACAGTGGTTTTGGAACTTTCTTT	CASSESRDSGFGTFF
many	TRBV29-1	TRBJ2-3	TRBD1	TGCAGCGACCTTAGGACAGGAGCAGATACGCAGTATTTT	CSDLRTGADTQYF
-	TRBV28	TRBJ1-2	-	TGTGCCAGCACTCGACCGGGACGGGCGGGCTACACCTTC	CASTRPGRAGYTF
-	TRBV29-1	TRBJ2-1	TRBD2	TGCAGCGTTCCGCGACTAGCTAATTACAATGAGCAGTTCTTC	CSVPRLANYNEQFF
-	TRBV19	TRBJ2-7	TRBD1	TGTGCCACCCGAGGGACAGGGATTTACGAGCAGTACTTC	CATRGTGIYEQYF
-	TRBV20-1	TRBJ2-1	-	TGCAGTACTAGAGTAACTAGCAGGAGATCCAATGAGCAGTTCTTC	CSTRVTSRRSNEQFF